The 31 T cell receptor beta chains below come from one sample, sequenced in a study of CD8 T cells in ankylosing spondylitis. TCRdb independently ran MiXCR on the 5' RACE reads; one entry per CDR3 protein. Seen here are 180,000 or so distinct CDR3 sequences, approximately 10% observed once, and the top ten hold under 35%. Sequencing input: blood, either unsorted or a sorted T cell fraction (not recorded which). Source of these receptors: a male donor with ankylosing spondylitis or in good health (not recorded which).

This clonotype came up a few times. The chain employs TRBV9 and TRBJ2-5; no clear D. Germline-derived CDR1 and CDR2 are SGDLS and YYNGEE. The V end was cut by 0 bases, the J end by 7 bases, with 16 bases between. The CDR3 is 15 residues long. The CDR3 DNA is TGTGCCAGCAGCGTAGTGGTGGGGTCATGGGTGACCCAGTACTTC. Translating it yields CASSVVVGSWVTQYF.

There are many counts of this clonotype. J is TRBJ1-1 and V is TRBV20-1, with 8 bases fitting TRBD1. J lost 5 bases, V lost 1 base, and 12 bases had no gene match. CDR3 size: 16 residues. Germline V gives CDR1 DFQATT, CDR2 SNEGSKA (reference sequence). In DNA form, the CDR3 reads TGCAGTGCTAGAGTCCACAGGGGGGTGAGTAGGACTGAAGCTTTCTTT. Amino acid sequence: CSARVHRGVSRTEAFF.

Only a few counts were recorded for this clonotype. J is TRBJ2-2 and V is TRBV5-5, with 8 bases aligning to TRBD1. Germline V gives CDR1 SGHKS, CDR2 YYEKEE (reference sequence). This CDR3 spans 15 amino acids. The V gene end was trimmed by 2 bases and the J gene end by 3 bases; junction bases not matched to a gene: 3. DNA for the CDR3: TGTGCCAGCAGCTTAGAACAGGGGGACACCGGGGAGCTGTTTTTT. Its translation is CASSLEQGDTGELFF.

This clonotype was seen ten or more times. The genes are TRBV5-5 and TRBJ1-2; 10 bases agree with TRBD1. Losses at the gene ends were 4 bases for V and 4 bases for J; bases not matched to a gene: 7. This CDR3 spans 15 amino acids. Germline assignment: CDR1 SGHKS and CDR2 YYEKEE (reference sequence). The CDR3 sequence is CASSPGQGEGYGYTF. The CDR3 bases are TGTGCCAGCAGCCCCGGACAGGGGGAGGGCTATGGCTACACCTTC.

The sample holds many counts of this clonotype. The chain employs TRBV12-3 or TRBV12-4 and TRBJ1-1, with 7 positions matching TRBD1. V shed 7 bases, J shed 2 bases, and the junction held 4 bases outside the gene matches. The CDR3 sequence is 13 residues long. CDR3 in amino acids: CASIRDSNTEAFF. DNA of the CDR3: TGTGCCAGCATCAGGGACAGTAACACTGAAGCTTTCTTT.

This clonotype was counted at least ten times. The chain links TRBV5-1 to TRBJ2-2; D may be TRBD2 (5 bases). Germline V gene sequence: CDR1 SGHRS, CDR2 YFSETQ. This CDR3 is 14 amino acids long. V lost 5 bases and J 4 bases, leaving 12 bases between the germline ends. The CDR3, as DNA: TGCGCCAGCAGGAGGGATTCTGGCACCGGGGAGCTGTTTTTT. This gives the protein CASRRDSGTGELFF.

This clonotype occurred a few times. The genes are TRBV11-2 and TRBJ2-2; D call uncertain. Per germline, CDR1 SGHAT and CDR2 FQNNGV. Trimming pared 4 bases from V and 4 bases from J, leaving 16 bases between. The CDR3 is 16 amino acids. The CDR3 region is CASSSSHPTVTGELFF. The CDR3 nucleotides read TGTGCCAGCAGCTCTTCCCACCCGACGGTCACCGGGGAGCTGTTTTTT.

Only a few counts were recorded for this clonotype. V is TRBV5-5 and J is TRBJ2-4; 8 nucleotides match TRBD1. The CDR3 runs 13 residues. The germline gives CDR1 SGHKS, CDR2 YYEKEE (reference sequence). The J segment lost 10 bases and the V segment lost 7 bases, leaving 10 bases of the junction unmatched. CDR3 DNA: TGTGCCAGCGCAGGGACAGGCCTAGGGATTCAGTACTTC. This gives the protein CASAGTGLGIQYF.

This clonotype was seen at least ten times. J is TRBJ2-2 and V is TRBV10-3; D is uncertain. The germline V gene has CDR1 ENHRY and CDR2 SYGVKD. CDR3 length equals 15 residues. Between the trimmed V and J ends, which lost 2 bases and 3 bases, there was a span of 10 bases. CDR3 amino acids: CAISETGPDTGELFF. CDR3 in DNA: TGTGCCATCAGTGAGACTGGGCCAGACACCGGGGAGCTGTTTTTT.

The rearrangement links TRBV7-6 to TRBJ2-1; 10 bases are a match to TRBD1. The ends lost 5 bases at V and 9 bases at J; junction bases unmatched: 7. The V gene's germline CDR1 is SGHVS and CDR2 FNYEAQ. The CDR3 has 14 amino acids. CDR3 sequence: CASSLGQGRTEQFF. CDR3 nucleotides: TGTGCCAGCAGCCTGGGACAGGGGCGTACTGAGCAGTTCTTC.

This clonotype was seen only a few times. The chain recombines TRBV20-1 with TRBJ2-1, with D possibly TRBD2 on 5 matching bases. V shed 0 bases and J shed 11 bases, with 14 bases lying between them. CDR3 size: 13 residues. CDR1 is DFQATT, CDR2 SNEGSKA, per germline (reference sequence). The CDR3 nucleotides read TGCAGTGCTAGAGATGTCTTTCGGGATCAGCAGTTCTTC. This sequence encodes CSARDVFRDQQFF.

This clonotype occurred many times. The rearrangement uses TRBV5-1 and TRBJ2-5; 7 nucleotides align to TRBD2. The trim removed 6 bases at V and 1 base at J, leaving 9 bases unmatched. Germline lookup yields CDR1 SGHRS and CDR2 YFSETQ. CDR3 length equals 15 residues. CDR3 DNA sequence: TGCGCCAGCAAGGCCGGTAGCGGGTTCCAAGAGACCCAGTACTTC. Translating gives CASKAGSGFQETQYF.

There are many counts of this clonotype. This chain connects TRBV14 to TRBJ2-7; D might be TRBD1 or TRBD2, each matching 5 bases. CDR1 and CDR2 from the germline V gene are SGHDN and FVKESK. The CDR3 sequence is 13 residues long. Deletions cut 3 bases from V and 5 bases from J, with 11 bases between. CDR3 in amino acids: CASSHIGTDEQYF. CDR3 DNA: TGTGCCAGCAGCCATATAGGGACGGACGAGCAGTACTTC. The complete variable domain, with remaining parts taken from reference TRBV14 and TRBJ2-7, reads EAGVTQFPSHSVIEKGQTVTLRCDPISGHDNLYWYRRVMGKEIKFLLHFVKESKQDESGMPNNRFLAERTGGTYSTLKVQPAELEDSGVYFCASSHIGTDEQYFGPGTRLTVT.

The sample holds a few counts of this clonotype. The CDR3 loop is CASSPPTGGADTQYF. CDR3 DNA: TGCGCCAGCAGCCCCCCTACAGGGGGCGCAGATACGCAGTATTTT. The chain links TRBV5-1 to TRBJ2-3, with 9 positions matching TRBD1. V was clipped by 4 bases and J by 4 bases; unmatched bases: 7. The germline gives CDR1 SGHRS, CDR2 YFSETQ. The CDR3 covers 15 residues.

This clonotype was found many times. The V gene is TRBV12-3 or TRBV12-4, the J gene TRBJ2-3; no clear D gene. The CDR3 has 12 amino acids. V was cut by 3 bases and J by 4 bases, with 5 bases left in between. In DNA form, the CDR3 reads TGTGCCAGCAGTTTTAGACCAGATACGCAGTATTTT. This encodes CASSFRPDTQYF.

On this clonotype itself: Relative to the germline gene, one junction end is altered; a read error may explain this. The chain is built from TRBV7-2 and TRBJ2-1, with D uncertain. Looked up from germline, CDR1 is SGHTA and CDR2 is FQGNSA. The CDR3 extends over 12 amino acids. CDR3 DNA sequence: TGTGCCAGCAGCTTATGGCCCAATAAGCAGTTCTTC. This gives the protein CASSLWPNKQFF.

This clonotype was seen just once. CDR3 sequence: CASSHEPGLAGGNEQFF. The CDR3 region has the DNA TGCGCCAGCAGCCACGAACCGGGACTAGCGGGAGGTAATGAGCAGTTCTTC. The genes are TRBV4-1 and TRBJ2-1; 15 bases are shared with TRBD2. The V gene end was trimmed by 3 bases and the J gene end by 7 bases; junction bases not matched to a gene: 7. The germline V gene has CDR1 MGHRA and CDR2 YSYEKL. The CDR3 is made up of 17 amino acids.

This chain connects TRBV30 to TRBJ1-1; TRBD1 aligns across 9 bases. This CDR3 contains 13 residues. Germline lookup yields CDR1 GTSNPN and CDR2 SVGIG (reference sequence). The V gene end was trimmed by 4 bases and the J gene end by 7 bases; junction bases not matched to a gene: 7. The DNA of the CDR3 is TGTGCCTGGAAAACGGACAGGGGCAATGAAGCTTTCTTT. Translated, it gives CAWKTDRGNEAFF. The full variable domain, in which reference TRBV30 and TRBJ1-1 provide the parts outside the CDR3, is SQTIHQWPATLVQPVGSPLSLECTVEGTSNPNLYWYRQAAGRGLQLLFYSVGIGQISSEVPQNLSASRPQDRQFILSSKKLLLSDSGFYLCAWKTDRGNEAFFGQGTRLTVV.

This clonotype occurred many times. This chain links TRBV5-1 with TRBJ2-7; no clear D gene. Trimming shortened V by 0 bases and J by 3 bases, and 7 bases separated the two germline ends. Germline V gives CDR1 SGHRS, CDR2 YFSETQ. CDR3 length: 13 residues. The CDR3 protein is CASSLGVYYEQYF. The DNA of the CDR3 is TGCGCCAGCAGCTTGGGAGTCTACTACGAGCAGTACTTC.

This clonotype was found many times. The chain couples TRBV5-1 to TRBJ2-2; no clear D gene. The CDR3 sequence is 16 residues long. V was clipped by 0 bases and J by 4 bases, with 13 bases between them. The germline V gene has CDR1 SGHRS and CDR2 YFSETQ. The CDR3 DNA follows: TGCGCCAGCAGCTTGGGGATGAATAGTGGCACCGGGGAGCTGTTTTTT. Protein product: CASSLGMNSGTGELFF.

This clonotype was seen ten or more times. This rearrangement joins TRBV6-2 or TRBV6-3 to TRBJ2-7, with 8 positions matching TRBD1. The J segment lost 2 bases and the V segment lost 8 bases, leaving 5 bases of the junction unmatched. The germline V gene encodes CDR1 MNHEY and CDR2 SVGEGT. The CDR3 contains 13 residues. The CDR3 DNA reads TGTGCCAGCCGGGAGACAGGGGCCTACGAGCAGTACTTC. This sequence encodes CASRETGAYEQYF.

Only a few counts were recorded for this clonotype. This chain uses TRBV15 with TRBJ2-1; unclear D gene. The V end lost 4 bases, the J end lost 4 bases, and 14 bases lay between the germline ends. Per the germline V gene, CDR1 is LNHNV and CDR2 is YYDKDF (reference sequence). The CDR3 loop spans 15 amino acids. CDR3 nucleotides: TGTGCCACCAGCACTGAAGCGACACAGTACAATGAGCAGTTCTTC. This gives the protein CATSTEATQYNEQFF.

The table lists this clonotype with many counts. CDR3 sequence: CASSPTWTGMGTSGRVDEQFF. The CDR3 coding sequence is TGTGCCAGCAGTCCAACCTGGACAGGGATGGGTACTAGCGGGAGGGTCGATGAGCAGTTCTTC. The chain links TRBV6-2 or TRBV6-3 to TRBJ2-1, with 13 bases fitting TRBD2. The V and J ends lost 5 bases and 8 bases, in that order; junction bases with no gene match: 24. The CDR3 is made up of 21 amino acids. CDR1 is MNHEY, CDR2 SVGEGT, per germline.

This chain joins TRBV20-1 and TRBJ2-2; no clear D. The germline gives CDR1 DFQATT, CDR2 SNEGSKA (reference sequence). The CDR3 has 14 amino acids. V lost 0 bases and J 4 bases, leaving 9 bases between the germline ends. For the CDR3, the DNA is TGCAGTGCTAGAGATCCGACGGGCACCGGGGAGCTGTTTTTT. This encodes CSARDPTGTGELFF.

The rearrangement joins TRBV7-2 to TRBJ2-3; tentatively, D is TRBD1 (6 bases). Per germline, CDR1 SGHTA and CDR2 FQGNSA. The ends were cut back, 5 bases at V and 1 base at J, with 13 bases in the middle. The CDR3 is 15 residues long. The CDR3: CASSQDSIRTDTQYF. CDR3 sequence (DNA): TGTGCCAGCAGCCAGGACAGTATACGCACAGATACGCAGTATTTT.

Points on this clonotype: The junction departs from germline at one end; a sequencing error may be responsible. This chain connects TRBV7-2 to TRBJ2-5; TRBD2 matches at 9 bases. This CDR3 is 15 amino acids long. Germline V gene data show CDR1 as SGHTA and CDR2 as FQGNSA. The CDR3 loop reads CVSSTRGGGQETQYF. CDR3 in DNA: TGTGTCAGCAGCACCCGCGGGGGGGGTCAAGAGACCCAGTACTTC.

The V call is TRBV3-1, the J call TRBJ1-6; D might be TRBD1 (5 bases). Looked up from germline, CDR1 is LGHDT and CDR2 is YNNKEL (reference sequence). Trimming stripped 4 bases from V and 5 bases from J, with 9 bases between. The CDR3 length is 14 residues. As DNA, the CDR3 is TGTGCCAGCAGCCCAGTACAGGATAATTCACCCCTCCACTTT. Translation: CASSPVQDNSPLHF.

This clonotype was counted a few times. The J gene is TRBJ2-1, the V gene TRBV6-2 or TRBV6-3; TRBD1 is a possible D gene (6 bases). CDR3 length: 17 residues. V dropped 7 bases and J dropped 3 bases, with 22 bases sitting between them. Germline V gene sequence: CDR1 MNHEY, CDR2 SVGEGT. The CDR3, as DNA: TGTGCCAGCACCCGCACTCGAAGGGGGAGCATCTACAATGAGCAGTTCTTC. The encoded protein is CASTRTRRGSIYNEQFF.

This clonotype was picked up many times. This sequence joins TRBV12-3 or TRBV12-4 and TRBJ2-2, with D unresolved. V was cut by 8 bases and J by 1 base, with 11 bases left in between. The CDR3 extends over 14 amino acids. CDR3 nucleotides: TGTGCCAGCGGGGATCGTATGAACACCGGGGAGCTGTTTTTT. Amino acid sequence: CASGDRMNTGELFF.

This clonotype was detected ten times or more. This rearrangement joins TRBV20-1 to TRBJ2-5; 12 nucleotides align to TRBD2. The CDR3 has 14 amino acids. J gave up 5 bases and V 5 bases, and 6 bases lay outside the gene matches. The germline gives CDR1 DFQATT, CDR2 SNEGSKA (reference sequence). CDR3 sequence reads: CSAEPGLAGETQYF. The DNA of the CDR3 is TGCAGTGCTGAGCCCGGACTAGCGGGGGAGACCCAGTACTTC.

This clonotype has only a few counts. CDR3 sequence: CSVDPSAQETQYF. For the CDR3, the DNA is TGCAGCGTTGATCCTAGCGCCCAAGAGACCCAGTACTTC. The chain couples TRBV29-1 to TRBJ2-5, with D maybe TRBD2 (6 bases). CDR3 length: 13 amino acids. In germline, CDR1 is SQVTM, CDR2 ANQGSEA. The V and J ends lost 3 bases and 1 base respectively, with 9 bases between them.